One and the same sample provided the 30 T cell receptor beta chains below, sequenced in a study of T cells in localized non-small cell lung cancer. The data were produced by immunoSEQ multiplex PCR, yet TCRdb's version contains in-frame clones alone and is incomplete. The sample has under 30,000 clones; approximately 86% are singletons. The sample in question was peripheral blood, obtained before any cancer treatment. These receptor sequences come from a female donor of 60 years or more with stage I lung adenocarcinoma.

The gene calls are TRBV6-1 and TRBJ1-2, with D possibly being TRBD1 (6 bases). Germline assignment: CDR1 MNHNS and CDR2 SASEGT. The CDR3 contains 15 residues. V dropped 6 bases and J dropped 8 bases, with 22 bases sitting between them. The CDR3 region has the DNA TGTGCCAGCAGGGGGCTGAGAGGGGGGACCGGCGGCTACACCTTC. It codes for CASRGLRGGTGGYTF.

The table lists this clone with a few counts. The CDR3 nucleotides are TGTGCCAGCAGCTTCGGGACCAGAACCTCCAATGAGCAGTTCTTC. This gives the protein CASSFGTRTSNEQFF. This chain uses TRBV11-2 with TRBJ2-1; D tentatively reads TRBD1 or TRBD2 (5 bases each). CDR3 length: 15 amino acids. The V end lost 3 bases, the J end lost 6 bases, and 15 bases lay between the germline ends. Germline-derived CDR1 and CDR2 are SGHAT and FQNNGV.

CDR3 sequence reads: CASSLVGGAEGYTF. Here the CDR3 DNA reads TGTGCCAGCAGCCTCGTCGGGGGCGCGGAGGGCTACACCTTC. The chain couples TRBV7-9 to TRBJ1-2; weak D call: TRBD1 (6 bases). There are 14 residues in the CDR3. The germline gives CDR1 SEHNR, CDR2 FQNEAQ (reference sequence). Trimming stripped 5 bases from V and 8 bases from J, with 18 bases between. The complete variable domain, with remaining parts taken from reference TRBV7-9 and TRBJ1-2, reads DTGVSQNPRHKITKRGQNVTFRCDPISEHNRLYWYRQTLGQGPEFLTYFQNEAQLEKSRLLSDRFSAERPKGSFSTLEIQRTEQGDSAMYLCASSLVGGAEGYTFGSGTRLTVV.

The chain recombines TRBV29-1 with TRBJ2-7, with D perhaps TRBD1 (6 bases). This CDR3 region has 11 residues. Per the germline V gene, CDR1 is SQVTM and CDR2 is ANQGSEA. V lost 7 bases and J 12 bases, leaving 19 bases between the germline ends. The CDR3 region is CSGGDPDSTYF. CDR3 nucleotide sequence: TGCAGCGGAGGGGATCCGGACAGCACGTACTTC.

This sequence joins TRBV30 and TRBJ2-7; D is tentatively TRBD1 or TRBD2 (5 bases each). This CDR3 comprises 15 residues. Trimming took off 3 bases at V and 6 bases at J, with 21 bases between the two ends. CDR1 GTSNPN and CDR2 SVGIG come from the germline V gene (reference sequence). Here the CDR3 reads CAWRGTGKGSVEQYF. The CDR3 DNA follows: TGTGCCTGGAGGGGGACGGGAAAGGGGAGCGTCGAGCAGTACTTC.

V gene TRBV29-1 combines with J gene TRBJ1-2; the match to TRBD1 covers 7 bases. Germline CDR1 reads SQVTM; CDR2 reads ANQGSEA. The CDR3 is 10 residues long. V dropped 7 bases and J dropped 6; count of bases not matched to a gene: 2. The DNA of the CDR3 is TGCAGCGGACAGGGTGATGGCTACACCTTC. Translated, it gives CSGQGDGYTF.

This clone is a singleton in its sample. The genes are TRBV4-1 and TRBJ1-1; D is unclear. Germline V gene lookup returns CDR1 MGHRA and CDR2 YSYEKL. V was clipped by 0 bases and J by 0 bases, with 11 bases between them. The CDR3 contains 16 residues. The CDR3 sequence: CASSQENGQMNTEAFF. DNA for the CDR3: TGCGCCAGCAGCCAAGAGAATGGGCAGATGAACACTGAAGCTTTCTTT.

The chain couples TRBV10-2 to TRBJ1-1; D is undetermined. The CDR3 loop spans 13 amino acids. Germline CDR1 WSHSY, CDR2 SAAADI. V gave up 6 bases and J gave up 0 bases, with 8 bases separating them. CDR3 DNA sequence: TGCGCCAGCAGAGGGAACATGAACACTGAAGCTTTCTTT. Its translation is CASRGNMNTEAFF.

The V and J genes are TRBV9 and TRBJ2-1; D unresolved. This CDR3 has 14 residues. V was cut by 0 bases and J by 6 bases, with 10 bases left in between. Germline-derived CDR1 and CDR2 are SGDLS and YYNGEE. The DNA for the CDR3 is TGTGCCAGCAGCGTAGGTTCGGCAGCCAATGAGCAGTTCTTC. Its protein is CASSVGSAANEQFF. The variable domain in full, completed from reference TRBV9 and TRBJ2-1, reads DSGVTQTPKHLITATGQRVTLRCSPRSGDLSVYWYQQSLDQGLQFLIQYYNGEERAKGNILERFSAQQFPDLHSELNLSSLELGDSALYFCASSVGSAANEQFFGPGTRLTVL.

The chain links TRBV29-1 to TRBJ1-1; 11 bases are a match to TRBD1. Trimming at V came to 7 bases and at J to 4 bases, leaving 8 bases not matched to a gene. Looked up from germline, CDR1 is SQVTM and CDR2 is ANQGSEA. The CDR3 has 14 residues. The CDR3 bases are TGCAGCGCCCTTCTTGGGACAGGGGGCACTGAAGCTTTCTTT. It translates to CSALLGTGGTEAFF.

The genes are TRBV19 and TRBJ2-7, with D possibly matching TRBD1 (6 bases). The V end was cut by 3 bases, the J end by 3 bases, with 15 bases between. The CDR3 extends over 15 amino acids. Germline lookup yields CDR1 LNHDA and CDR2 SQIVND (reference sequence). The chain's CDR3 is CASSMRVGAFYEQYF. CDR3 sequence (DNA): TGTGCCAGTAGTATGAGGGTGGGGGCGTTCTACGAGCAGTACTTC. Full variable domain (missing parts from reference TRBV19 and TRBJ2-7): DGGITQSPKYLFRKEGQNVTLSCEQNLNHDAMYWYRQDPGQGLRLIYYSQIVNDFQKGDIAEGYSVSREKKESFPLTVTSAQKNPTAFYLCASSMRVGAFYEQYFGPGTRLTVT.

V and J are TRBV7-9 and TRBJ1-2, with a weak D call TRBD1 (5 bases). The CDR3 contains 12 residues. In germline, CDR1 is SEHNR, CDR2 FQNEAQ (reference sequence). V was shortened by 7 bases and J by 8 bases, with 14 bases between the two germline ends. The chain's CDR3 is CASTSGTGGYTF. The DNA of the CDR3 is TGTGCCAGCACCTCGGGGACGGGGGGCTACACCTTC.

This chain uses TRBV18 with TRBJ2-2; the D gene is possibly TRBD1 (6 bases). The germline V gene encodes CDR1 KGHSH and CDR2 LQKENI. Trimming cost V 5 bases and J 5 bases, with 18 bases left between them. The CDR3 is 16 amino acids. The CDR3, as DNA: TGTGCCAGCTCAGAATACCTGGGACAACAAACCGGGGAGCTGTTTTTT. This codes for CASSEYLGQQTGELFF.

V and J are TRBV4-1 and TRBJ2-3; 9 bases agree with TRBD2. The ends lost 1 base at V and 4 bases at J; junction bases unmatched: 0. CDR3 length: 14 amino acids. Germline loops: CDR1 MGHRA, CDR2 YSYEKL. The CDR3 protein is CASSQGTSADTQYF. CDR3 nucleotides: TGCGCCAGCAGCCAAGGGACTAGCGCAGATACGCAGTATTTT.

The CDR3 DNA follows: TGTGCCAGCAGCTTAGAGGTCTCGAACACTGAAGCTTTCTTT. Translation: CASSLEVSNTEAFF. The chain joins TRBV7-2 to TRBJ1-1; D is unclear. CDR3 length: 14 amino acids. Trimming removed 1 base from V and 1 base from J, with 7 bases in between. Per germline, CDR1 SGHTA and CDR2 FQGNSA.

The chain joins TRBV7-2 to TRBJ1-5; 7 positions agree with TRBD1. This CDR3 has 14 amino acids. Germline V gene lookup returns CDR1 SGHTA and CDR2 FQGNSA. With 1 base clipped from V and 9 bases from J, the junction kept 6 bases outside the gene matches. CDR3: CASSLDRQGRPQHF. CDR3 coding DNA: TGTGCCAGCAGCTTAGATCGACAGGGCCGGCCCCAGCATTTT.

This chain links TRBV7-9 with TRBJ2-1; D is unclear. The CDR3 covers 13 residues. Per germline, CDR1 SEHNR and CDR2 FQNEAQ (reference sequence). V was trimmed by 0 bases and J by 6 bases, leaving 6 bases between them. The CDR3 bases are TGTGCCAGCAGCTTAGCCCAGGTCAATGAGCAGTTCTTC. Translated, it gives CASSLAQVNEQFF.

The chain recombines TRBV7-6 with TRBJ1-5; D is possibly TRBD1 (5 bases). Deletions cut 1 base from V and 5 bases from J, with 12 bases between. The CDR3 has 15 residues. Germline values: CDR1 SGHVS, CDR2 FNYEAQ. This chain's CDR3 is CASSLEAGLYQPQHF. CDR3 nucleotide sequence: TGTGCCAGCAGCTTAGAAGCAGGGCTATATCAGCCCCAGCATTTT.

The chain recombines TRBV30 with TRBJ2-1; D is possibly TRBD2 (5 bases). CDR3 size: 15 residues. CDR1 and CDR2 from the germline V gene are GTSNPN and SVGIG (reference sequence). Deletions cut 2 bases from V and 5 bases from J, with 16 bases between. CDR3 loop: CAWSSWERPDNEQFF. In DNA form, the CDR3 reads TGTGCCTGGAGTAGTTGGGAGCGCCCGGACAATGAGCAGTTCTTC.

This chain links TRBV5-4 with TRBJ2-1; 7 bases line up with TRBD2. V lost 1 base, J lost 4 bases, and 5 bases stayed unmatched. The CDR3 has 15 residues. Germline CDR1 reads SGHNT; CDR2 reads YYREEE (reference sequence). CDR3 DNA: TGTGCCAGCAGCTTGTCAGCGGGGACTTACAATGAGCAGTTCTTC. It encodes CASSLSAGTYNEQFF.

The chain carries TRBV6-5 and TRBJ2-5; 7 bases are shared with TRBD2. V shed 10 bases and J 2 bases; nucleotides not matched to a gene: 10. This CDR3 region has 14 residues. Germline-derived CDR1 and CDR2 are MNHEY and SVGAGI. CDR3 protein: CATRVAGRQETQYF. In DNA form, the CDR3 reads TGTGCCACAAGGGTAGCGGGTAGGCAAGAGACCCAGTACTTC.

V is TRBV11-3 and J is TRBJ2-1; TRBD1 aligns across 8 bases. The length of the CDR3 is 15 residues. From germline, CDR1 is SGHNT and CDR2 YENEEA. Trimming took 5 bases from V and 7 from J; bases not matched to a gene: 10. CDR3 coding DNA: TGTGCCAGCAGCCCCAGGACAGGGAGGTGGAATGAGCAGTTCTTC. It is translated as CASSPRTGRWNEQFF.

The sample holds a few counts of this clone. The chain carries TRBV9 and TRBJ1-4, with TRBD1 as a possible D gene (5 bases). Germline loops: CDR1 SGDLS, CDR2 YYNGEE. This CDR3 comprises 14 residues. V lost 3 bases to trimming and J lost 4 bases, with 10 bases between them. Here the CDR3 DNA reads TGTGCCAGCAGCGCGGGCGGGGGTAATGAAAAACTGTTTTTT. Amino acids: CASSAGGGNEKLFF.

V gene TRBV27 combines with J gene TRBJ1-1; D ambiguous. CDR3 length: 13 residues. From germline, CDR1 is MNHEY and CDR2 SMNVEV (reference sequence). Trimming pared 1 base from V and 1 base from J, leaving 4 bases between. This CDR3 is CASSLLGNTEAFF. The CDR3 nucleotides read TGTGCCAGCAGTTTATTAGGGAACACTGAAGCTTTCTTT.

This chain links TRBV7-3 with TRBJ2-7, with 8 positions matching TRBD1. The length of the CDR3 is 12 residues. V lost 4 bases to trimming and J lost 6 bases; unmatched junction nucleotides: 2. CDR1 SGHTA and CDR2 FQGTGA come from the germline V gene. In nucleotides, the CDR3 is TGTGCCAGCAGCTATGGACAGGGCGAGCAGTACTTC. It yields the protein CASSYGQGEQYF.

The CDR3 protein is CASSESERGVGTDTQYF. CDR3 nucleotides: TGCGCCAGCAGTGAGTCGGAGCGGGGGGTAGGCACAGATACGCAGTATTTT. The chain combines TRBV10-1 with TRBJ2-3, with 9 bases identical to TRBD2. Germline assignment: CDR1 WNHNN and CDR2 SYGVQD (reference sequence). After removal of 0 bases from V and 1 base from J, the junction contained 5 bases not matched to a gene. The CDR3 totals 17 residues.

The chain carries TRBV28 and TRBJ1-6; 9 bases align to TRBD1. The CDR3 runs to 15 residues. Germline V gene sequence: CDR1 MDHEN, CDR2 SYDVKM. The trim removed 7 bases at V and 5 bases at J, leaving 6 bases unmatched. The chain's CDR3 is CASTLRDRDNSPLHF. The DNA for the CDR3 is TGTGCCAGCACTCTTCGGGACAGGGATAATTCACCCCTCCACTTT.

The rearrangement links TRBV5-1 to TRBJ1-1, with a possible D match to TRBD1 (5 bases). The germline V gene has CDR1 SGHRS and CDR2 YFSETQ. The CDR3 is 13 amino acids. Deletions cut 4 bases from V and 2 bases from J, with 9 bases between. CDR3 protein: CASSMGDNTEAFF. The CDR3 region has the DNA TGCGCCAGCAGCATGGGGGATAACACTGAAGCTTTCTTT. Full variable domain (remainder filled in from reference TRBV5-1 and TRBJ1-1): KAGVTQTPRYLIKTRGQQVTLSCSPISGHRSVSWYQQTPGQGLQFLFEYFSETQRNKGNFPGRFSGRQFSNSRSEMNVSTLELGDSALYLCASSMGDNTEAFFGQGTRLTVV.

The CDR3 here is CASSEESSGRYDEQFF. Written as DNA, the CDR3 is TGTGCCAGCAGTGAAGAGTCTAGCGGGAGATACGATGAGCAGTTCTTC. The chain is built from TRBV2 and TRBJ2-1; 10 bases fit TRBD2. The CDR3 totals 16 residues. V lost 1 base and J lost 8; bases outside the gene matches: 8. The V gene's germline CDR1 is SNHLY and CDR2 FYNNEI.

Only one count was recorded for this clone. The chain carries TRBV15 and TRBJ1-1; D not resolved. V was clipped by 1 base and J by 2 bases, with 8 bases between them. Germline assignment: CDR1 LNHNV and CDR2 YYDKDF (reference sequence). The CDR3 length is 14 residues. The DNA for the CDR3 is TGTGCCACCAGCAGAGTGGGGAGAAACACTGAAGCTTTCTTT. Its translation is CATSRVGRNTEAFF.